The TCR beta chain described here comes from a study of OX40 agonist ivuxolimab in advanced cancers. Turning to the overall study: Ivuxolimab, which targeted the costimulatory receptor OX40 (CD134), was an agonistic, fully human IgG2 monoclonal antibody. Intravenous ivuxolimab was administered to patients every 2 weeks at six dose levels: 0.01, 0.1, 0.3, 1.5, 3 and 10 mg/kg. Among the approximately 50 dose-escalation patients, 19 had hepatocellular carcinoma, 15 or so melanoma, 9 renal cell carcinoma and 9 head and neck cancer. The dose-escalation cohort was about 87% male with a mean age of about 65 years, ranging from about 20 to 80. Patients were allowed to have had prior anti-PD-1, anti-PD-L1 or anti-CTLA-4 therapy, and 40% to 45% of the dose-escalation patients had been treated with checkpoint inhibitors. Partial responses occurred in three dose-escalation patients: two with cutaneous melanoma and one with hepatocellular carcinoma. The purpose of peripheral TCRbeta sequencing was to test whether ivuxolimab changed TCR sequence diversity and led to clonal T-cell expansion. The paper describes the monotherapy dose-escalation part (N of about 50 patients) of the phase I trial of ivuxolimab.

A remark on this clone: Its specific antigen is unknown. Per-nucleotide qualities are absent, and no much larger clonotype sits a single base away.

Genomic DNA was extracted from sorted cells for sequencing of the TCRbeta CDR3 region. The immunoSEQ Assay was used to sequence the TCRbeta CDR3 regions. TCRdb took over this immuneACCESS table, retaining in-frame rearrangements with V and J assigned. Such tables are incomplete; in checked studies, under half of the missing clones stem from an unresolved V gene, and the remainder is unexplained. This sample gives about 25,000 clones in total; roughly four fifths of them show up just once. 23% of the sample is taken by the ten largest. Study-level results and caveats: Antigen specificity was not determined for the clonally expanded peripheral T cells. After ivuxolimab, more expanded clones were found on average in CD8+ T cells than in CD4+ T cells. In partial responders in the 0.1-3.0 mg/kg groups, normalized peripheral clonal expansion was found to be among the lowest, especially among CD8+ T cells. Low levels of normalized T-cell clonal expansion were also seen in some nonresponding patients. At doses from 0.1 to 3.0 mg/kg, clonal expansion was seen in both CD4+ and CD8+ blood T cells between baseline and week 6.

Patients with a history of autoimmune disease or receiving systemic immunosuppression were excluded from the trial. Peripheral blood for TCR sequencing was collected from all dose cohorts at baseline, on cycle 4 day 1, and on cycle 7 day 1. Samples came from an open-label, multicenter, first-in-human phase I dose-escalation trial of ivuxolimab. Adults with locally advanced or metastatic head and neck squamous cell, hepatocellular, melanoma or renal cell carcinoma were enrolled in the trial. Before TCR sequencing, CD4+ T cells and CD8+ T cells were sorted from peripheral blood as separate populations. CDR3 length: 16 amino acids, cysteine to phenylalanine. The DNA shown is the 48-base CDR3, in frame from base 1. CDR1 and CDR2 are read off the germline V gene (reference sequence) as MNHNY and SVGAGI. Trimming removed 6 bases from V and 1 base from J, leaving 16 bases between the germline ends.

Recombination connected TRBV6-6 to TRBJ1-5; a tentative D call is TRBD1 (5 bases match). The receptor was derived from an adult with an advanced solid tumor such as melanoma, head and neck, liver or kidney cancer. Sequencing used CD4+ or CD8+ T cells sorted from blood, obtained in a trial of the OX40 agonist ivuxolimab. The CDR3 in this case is CASRNIFGGSNQPQHF. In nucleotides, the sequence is TGTGCCAGCAGAAATATCTTCGGGGGAAGCAATCAGCCCCAGCATTTT.